This T cell receptor beta chain was observed in a study of early T cells in non-severe SARS-CoV-2 infection. Study context: Unsorted whole blood bulk RNA was sequenced, with unpaired chains.

This clonotype was recorded at least ten times. The antigen remains undetermined. Points from the study as a whole: Missing private and CD4 specificities, VDJdb matching favored anti-spike CD8 responses.

Attachment of unique molecular identifiers to individual cDNA molecules was performed. From the 5' RACE reads, TCRdb called clonotypes with MiXCR, one entry per CDR3 protein. The sample holds around 23,000 distinct CDR3 sequences, around 4% seen once. In germline, CDR1 is SQVTM, CDR2 ANQGSEA. The V gene lost 5 bases and the J gene lost 11 bases, with 12 bases spanning the gap. This CDR3 has 10 residues. This chain connects TRBV29-1 to TRBJ1-1; a weak D match, TRBD1 (6 bases). The TCR was taken from an adult who was a healthcare worker with PCR-confirmed SARS-CoV-2 infection or an uninfected control (not recorded which). Input material: whole blood. The CDR3 nucleotides are TGCAGCGTTACCCGGGGGCCGGCTTTCTTT. Its protein is CSVTRGPAFF.